This T cell receptor (beta chain) was sequenced in a study of blood T cell repertoires in COVID-19 (dated by TCRdb to 2018 to 2021). Background for the entire study: Collaborator samples came from the United States, Italy and Spain and covered acute and convalescent phases of COVID-19. The material from the prospective study consisted of cDNA or gDNA derived from T cells, B-cell-depleted T cells, or PBMCs. The dataset comprised deeply sampled blood TCRbeta repertoires from subjects exposed to, actively infected with, or recovered from COVID-19. The repertoires were made available in a free public database intended to serve as a resource for research on the immune response to SARS-CoV-2. The samples were drawn from two sources: the first 160 participants of the ongoing ImmuneRACE study, and over 1,000 subjects contributed by 6 global collaborators. A de-identified subject ID, COVID-19 status, age in years and sex were almost always included in the sample metadata. Where available, HLA class I and class II types were taken from metadata supplied by the sample provider and were not determined by assay-based typing.

In regard to this clone: The antigen this receptor binds is unknown. Qualities for individual bases were not recorded, and no much larger clone is one base off.

TCRbeta CDR3 regions were amplified from genomic DNA using the immunoSEQ Assay, a bias-controlled multiplex PCR. The authors processed their data as follows. The number of nucleated cells in each sample was estimated by amplification of reference gene primers within the assay. To quantify the absolute abundance of each unique TCRbeta CDR3 rearrangement, sequence reads were collapsed and filtered. Productive Simpson clonality was computed per sample as the square root of Simpson's diversity index over productive rearrangements. TCRdb obtained this table from immuneACCESS and retained in-frame rearrangements with V and J assigned. These tables miss some clones; where compared with another copy, unresolved V genes account for less than half of the shortfall, and the remainder is unexplained. V and J calls and clone size come straight from that table; D and trimming were deduced from the DNA. The sample has 83,000 or so clones on record, roughly 86% of them singletons. The top ten clonotypes cover 8% of the sample.

CDR1 and CDR2 are drawn from the germline V gene: MNHNS, SASEGT. Trimming costs V 1 base and J 4 bases, and their ends lie 16 bases apart. CDR3 length: 16 amino acids, cysteine to phenylalanine. The only DNA kept is the CDR3, 48 bases in frame from the first base. The collaborating institutions used their own protocols to collect whole blood in K2EDTA tubes. For TCRbeta analysis, collaborators shipped samples as frozen whole blood, isolated PBMCs, or DNA extracted from either of those sample types. Results the study describes overall, beyond this receptor: The quantity of clinical and demographic metadata differed by source and by participant and was supplied without curation.

The rearranged chain carries TRBV6-1 and TRBJ1-2, with TRBD1 as a weak D call on 6 bases. The receptor was isolated from a man older than 75 with active or convalescent COVID-19. Source material: peripheral blood. The CDR3 region reads CASSEGVGGPVYGYTF. The DNA sequence reads TGTGCCAGCAGTGAAGGGGTCGGGGGGCCTGTCTATGGCTACACCTTC.